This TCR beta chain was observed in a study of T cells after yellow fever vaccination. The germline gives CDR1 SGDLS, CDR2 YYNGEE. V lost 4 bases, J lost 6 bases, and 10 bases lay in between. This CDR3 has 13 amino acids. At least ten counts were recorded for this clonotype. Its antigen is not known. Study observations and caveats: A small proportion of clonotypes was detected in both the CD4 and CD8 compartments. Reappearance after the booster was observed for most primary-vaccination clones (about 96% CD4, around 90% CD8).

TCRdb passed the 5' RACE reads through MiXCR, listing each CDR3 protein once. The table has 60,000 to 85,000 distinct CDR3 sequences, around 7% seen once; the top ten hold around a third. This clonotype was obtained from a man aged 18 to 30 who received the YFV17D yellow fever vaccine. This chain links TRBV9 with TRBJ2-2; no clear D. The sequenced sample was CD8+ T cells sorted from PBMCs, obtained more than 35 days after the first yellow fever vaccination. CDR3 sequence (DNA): TGTGCCAGCAGCTCTGGTGGAGCCGGGGAGCTGTTTTTT. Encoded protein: CASSSGGAGELFF. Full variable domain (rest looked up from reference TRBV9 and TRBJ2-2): DSGVTQTPKHLITATGQRVTLRCSPRSGDLSVYWYQQSLDQGLQFLIQYYNGEERAKGNILERFSAQQFPDLHSELNLSSLELGDSALYFCASSSGGAGELFFGEGSRLTVL.